The T cell receptor beta chain described here comes from a study of T cells in Graves' hyperthyroidism and ophthalmopathy (dated by TCRdb to the late 2010s). Notes on the research overall: Peripheral blood samples were taken at the time of initial diagnosis, prior to any treatment. To identify TCR V-J signatures that set the groups apart, the researchers used a discovery cohort of 100 or so patients, made up of 40 to 45 with Graves' ophthalmopathy and 57 with stable Graves' hyperthyroidism. An independent validation cohort of some 18 hyperthyroidism patients and roughly 16 patients who later progressed to ophthalmopathy tested prospective prediction of ophthalmopathy. The 90 or so discovery patients were randomly split 7:3 into training and test sets. In addition, the study compared T-cell repertoires in thyroid tissue and in blood from 6 or 7 Graves' hyperthyroidism patients. Following sampling, methimazole starting at 30 mg daily was given to hyperthyroidism patients, and high-dose intravenous methylprednisolone was given to ophthalmopathy patients. According to the paper, TCR Vbeta CDR3 sequencing was carried out on roughly 130 peripheral blood samples, which came from fewer than 50 ophthalmopathy, under 80 hyperthyroidism and approximately 17 progressor patients. The paper as a whole reports these results and caveats: No statistical method was used to set the sample size in advance, and investigators knew the group allocation. Ophthalmopathy was separated from stable hyperthyroidism by a 13 V-J signature model, with approximately 86% sensitivity and about 81% specificity obtained in cross-validation and 80%/75% obtained in testing. Most expanded thyroid clonotypes (frequency above 0.001) were also found in blood, which suggests that blood repertoires may mirror thyroid immune responses. In validation, the model predicted progression to ophthalmopathy a median of roughly six months before onset, with about 71% sensitivity and about 72% specificity.

The TCR beta CDR3 regions were amplified from RNA transcripts. The first round of RT-PCR for the TCR CDR3 was performed with the HTBI primer set and the Qiagen OneStep RT-PCR kit. The libraries were constructed in a second round of multiplex PCR and then size-selected and purified. Paired-end sequencing of the libraries was performed with 100 bp reads on an Illumina HiSeq2000. The authors processed their data as follows. SOAPnuke was used to process the raw data, with reads discarded if the reads contained adapters or uncalled bases, had a mean Phred below 15, or lacked an exact constant-primer or identifier match. COPE v1.2.5 was used to merge the high-quality paired reads, and each unique nucleotide sequence was defined as a clonotype. MiTCR v1.1 was used to align clonotypes to the IMGT TRBV, TRBD and TRBJ reference segments. The analysis included only V-J combinations with a frequency above 0.0001, which together covered around 99% of the repertoires. The TCS score was defined as F50 (clonal expansion) divided by E x V (chaos), with BLOSUM62-based TCRdist calculated between CDR3 peptides within each V-J. Welch's t-statistics and random forest reduced roughly 540 V-J features to 13, which were used in a naive Bayes classifier (R e1071). Starting from the raw public reads, TCRdb applied fastp trimming at Q25, assembled clones with MiXCR and retained in-frame beta chains. Entries are consolidated by CDR3 protein sequence, retaining the most common genes and DNA. The V and J calls were determined by TCRdb, not by the authors. In all, the sample holds fewer than 400,000 distinct CDR3 sequences, and around 15% of those were seen once. 25% to 30% of the sample is in the top ten clones.

Reading the germline V gene gives CDR1 MNHNS and CDR2 SASEGT. The CDR3 numbers 14 residues from cysteine through phenylalanine. The DNA shown is the 42-base CDR3, in frame from base 1. Ends trimmed: V by 5 bases, J by 3 bases; bases unmatched to a gene: 7. Ophthalmopathy patients had moderately to severely active disease, Clinical Activity Score of at least 3, NOSPECS grade of at least 4, and duration under 3 months. Patients with uncontrolled infections, other autoimmune diseases, pregnancy or lactation were excluded. Diagnoses relied on clinical symptoms, serum thyroxine and TRAb, thyroid ultrasound and orbital computed tomography. Ficoll-Paque density gradient centrifugation was used to isolate PBMCs from around 10 ml of fresh peripheral blood. Trizol reagent was used to extract total RNA, and RNA quality was then checked on an Agilent 2100 Bioanalyzer. This clonotype came up many times. The antigen it binds to is not known. The input lacks base qualities; no much larger clone sits a single base away.

The receptor was derived from a man aged 50-59 years with Graves' ophthalmopathy. The sequence is built from TRBV6-1 and TRBJ2-7; 7 central bases correspond to TRBD1. Specimen: blood. The CDR3 region has the sequence CASSHRDSLYEQYF. At the DNA level, the sequence is TGTGCCAGCAGTCACCGGGACAGCCTCTACGAGCAGTACTTC.